This T cell receptor (beta chain) was sequenced for a study of glioma-infiltrating T cells. As for this clonotype: At one of its ends the junction is not consistent with the germline gene, which may arise from a read error.

Amplification of TCR alpha and beta CDR3 regions from RNA used iRepertoire nested multiplex PCR. Using its own MiXCR run on the multiplex PCR reads, TCRdb lists one record per CDR3 protein. The sample includes 300,000 to 450,000 distinct CDR3 sequences, roughly two fifths of them seen just once. Germline CDR1 reads KGHDR; CDR2 reads SFDVKD. The CDR3 extends over 12 amino acids. The sequence came from a human donor with low-grade glioma or glioblastoma, undergoing nonglioma brain surgery, or in good health (not recorded which). Sequencing was carried out using glioma tissue, nonneoplastic brain tissue, or PBMCs (not recorded which). The V call is TRBV24-1, the J call TRBJ2-2; TRBD2 might be the D (5 bases). This CDR3 is CATYYRPGKLFF. As DNA, the CDR3 is TGTGCCACCTACTACCGCCCCGGGAAGCTGTTTTTT.